This TCR beta chain emerged from a study of technical replicates of blood from a handful of donors. V lost 5 bases and J lost 6, with 19 bases in between. The CDR3 spans 15 residues. The germline V gene encodes CDR1 SGHTS and CDR2 YDEGEE. Repertoires were generated with immunoSEQ multiplex PCR, while TCRdb's copy carries only in-frame clones and drops some. The sample yields around 70,000 clones, around 93% seen once. V gene TRBV5-8 combines with J gene TRBJ2-3; D may be TRBD1 (6 bases). The sample comprised T cells isolated from PBMCs. The sequence came from a human donor in good health. The CDR3 bases are TGTGCCAGCAGGGCCGGGACCGGGACACTGGATACGCAGTATTTT. This codes for CASRAGTGTLDTQYF.